The 5 T cell receptor beta chains in this list originate from one sample, sequenced in a study of regulatory T cells in long-lasting Graves disease. Time point in this sample: newly diagnosed GD, antithyroid drugs for less than 3 months. RNA isolated from PBMCs was used to make the TCR library. For TCR beta, libraries came from iRepertoire HTBI primers and Arm-PCR of CDR3 regions. TCRdb re-derived calls from the multiplex PCR reads in MiXCR, one entry per CDR3 protein. The table lists over 450,000 distinct CDR3 sequences, 12% of them singletons. The data also belong to a second study, concerning T cells in Graves' hyperthyroidism and ophthalmopathy.

The sequencing used peripheral blood mononuclear cells (PBMCs), collected at new diagnosis, from a patient treated with antithyroid drugs. All receptors derive from a woman between 25 and 40 years old with Graves disease.

This clonotype has ten or more counts. This sequence joins TRBV27 and TRBJ2-3; tentative D call: TRBD2 (6 bases). The CDR3 extends over 14 amino acids. V was clipped by 5 bases and J by 0 bases, with 9 bases between them. The germline V gene has CDR1 MNHEY and CDR2 SMNVEV (reference sequence). The DNA of the CDR3 is TGTGCCAGCAGTCCCGGGACTAGCACAGATACGCAGTATTTT. Protein: CASSPGTSTDTQYF.

This clonotype came up many times. The rearrangement joins TRBV10-3 to TRBJ2-7; D remains unclear. The CDR3 consists of 13 residues. Between the trimmed V and J ends, which lost 5 bases and 2 bases, there was a span of 10 bases. CDR1 and CDR2 (germline): ENHRY, SYGVKD. CDR3 sequence (DNA): TGTGCCATCAGTACGACAAACACCTACGAGCAGTACTTC. It translates to CAISTTNTYEQYF.

This clonotype was observed at least ten times. This sequence joins TRBV5-5 and TRBJ2-1; D unclear. V shed 1 base and J shed 4 bases, with 12 bases lying between them. Germline assignment: CDR1 SGHKS and CDR2 YYEKEE (reference sequence). The CDR3 runs 15 residues. CDR3 DNA: TGTGCCAGCAGCTTGATTCTCTCCGTTTACAATGAGCAGTTCTTC. It codes for CASSLILSVYNEQFF.

This clonotype was detected ten times or more. The chain combines TRBV12-3 or TRBV12-4 with TRBJ2-7, with D possibly being TRBD2 (5 bases). The CDR3 has 13 residues. The V end was cut by 0 bases, the J end by 6 bases, with 9 bases between. The CDR3 DNA is TGTGCCAGCAGTTTAGCGGGAGCCCGCGAGCAGTACTTC. Encoded protein: CASSLAGAREQYF.

There are many counts of this clonotype. This rearrangement joins TRBV4-3 to TRBJ1-6; D is perhaps TRBD1 (6 bases). CDR1 is LGHNA, CDR2 YSLEER, per germline. Trimming cost V 4 bases and J 11 bases, with 18 bases left between them. CDR3 size: 15 residues. The CDR3 loop reads CASSLGRQDKTPLHF. In DNA, the CDR3 is TGCGCCAGCAGCCTTGGTAGACAGGACAAGACACCCCTCCACTTT.